The 32 T cell receptor beta chains reported below all come from one sample, sequenced in a study of blood T cell repertoires in COVID-19 (dated by TCRdb to the early 2020s). The library was obtained by the immunoSEQ multiplex PCR assay. In TCRdb, the immuneACCESS table is reduced to in-frame sequences with V and J assigned. These tables do not hold every clone; where another copy was compared, an unresolved V gene accounts for under half, and the others remain unexplained. The sample table lists about 110,000 clones, around 74% of them with a count of one. 15% to 20% of the sample goes to the ten largest clones. Sequencing was carried out using peripheral blood. The source is a woman aged 70-85 years with acute or convalescent COVID-19.

The V call is TRBV5-1, the J call TRBJ1-2, with 7 bases lining up with TRBD1. CDR3 size: 15 residues. Germline assignment: CDR1 SGHRS and CDR2 YFSETQ. Trimming at V came to 4 bases and at J to 2 bases, leaving 8 bases not matched to a gene. The CDR3 sequence is CASSTTGTANYGYTF. CDR3 in DNA: TGCGCCAGCAGCACCACCGGGACAGCCAACTATGGCTACACCTTC.

CDR3 in DNA: TGTGCCAGCAGCTTACTGACTATGAACACTGAAGCTTTCTTT. This codes for CASSLLTMNTEAFF. The rearrangement joins TRBV5-5 to TRBJ1-1; D uncertain. The CDR3 has 14 residues. CDR1 and CDR2 (germline): SGHKS, YYEKEE (reference sequence). V lost 2 bases and J lost 0, with 8 bases in between.

The rearrangement uses TRBV12-3 or TRBV12-4 and TRBJ2-1; a weak D match, TRBD2 (7 bases). Trimming shortened V by 6 bases and J by 9 bases, and 15 bases separated the two germline ends. This CDR3 spans 13 amino acids. CDR3 sequence: CASSILGGGEQFF. CDR3 DNA: TGTGCCAGCAGCATTCTAGGGGGGGGTGAGCAGTTCTTC.

The chain uses TRBV5-1 and TRBJ1-1; no reliable D call. Germline CDR1 SGHRS, CDR2 YFSETQ. V was trimmed by 6 bases and J by 2 bases, leaving 14 bases between them. This CDR3 is built from 14 residues. The CDR3, as DNA: TGCGCCAGCACCCTTCAAAGTAGTAACACTGAAGCTTTCTTT. Amino acid sequence: CASTLQSSNTEAFF. The entire variable domain, with the rest obtained from reference TRBV5-1 and TRBJ1-1, is as follows: KAGVTQTPRYLIKTRGQQVTLSCSPISGHRSVSWYQQTPGQGLQFLFEYFSETQRNKGNFPGRFSGRQFSNSRSEMNVSTLELGDSALYLCASTLQSSNTEAFFGQGTRLTVV.

The J gene is TRBJ1-2, the V gene TRBV7-6, with 9 nucleotides matching TRBD1. Germline trimming cut 4 bases from V and 5 bases from J; bases unmatched to any gene: 11. Germline V gives CDR1 SGHVS, CDR2 FNYEAQ. The CDR3 covers 16 residues. The DNA of the CDR3 is TGTGCCAGCAGCTCCGGTCCCCTTGGACAGGGGTATGGCTACACCTTC. It yields the protein CASSSGPLGQGYGYTF.

The chain joins TRBV10-1 to TRBJ2-3, with D perhaps matching TRBD2 (5 bases). The CDR3 spans 16 residues. Germline CDR1 is WNHNN and CDR2 is SYGVQD (reference sequence). V shed 4 bases and J shed 4 bases, with 18 bases lying between them. The CDR3 coding sequence is TGCGCCAGCAGTGCATTTGAGCGGAACGGGGCAGATACGCAGTATTTT. Translated: CASSAFERNGADTQYF.

The chain carries TRBV7-2 and TRBJ2-7, with 7 positions matching TRBD1. Germline V CDR1 and CDR2: SGHTA, FQGNSA. The CDR3 totals 13 residues. The ends lost 4 bases at V and 3 bases at J; junction bases unmatched: 3. This CDR3 is CASSWDSNYEQYF. CDR3 nucleotide sequence: TGTGCCAGCAGCTGGGACAGCAACTACGAGCAGTACTTC.

The chain employs TRBV4-2 and TRBJ2-1; 9 nucleotides match TRBD2. Trimming removed 0 bases from V and 1 base from J; junction bases left unmatched: 19. The CDR3 extends over 22 amino acids. The germline V gene encodes CDR1 LGHNA and CDR2 YNFKEQ. CDR3: CASSQDSGVGLAGTGSYNEQFF. CDR3 DNA sequence: TGTGCCAGCAGCCAAGATTCCGGTGTGGGGCTAGCGGGGACCGGATCCTACAATGAGCAGTTCTTC.

This chain joins TRBV14 and TRBJ1-5; TRBD1 matches at 7 bases. The germline V gene has CDR1 SGHDN and CDR2 FVKESK. This CDR3 has 16 amino acids. The trim removed 4 bases at V and 4 bases at J, leaving 10 bases unmatched. As DNA, the CDR3 is TGTGCCAGCAGCCCGCTTACGGCAGGGGGGAATCAGCCCCAGCATTTT. It specifies CASSPLTAGGNQPQHF. Full variable domain (missing parts from reference TRBV14 and TRBJ1-5): EAGVTQFPSHSVIEKGQTVTLRCDPISGHDNLYWYRRVMGKEIKFLLHFVKESKQDESGMPNNRFLAERTGGTYSTLKVQPAELEDSGVYFCASSPLTAGGNQPQHFGDGTRLSIL.

V and J are TRBV15 and TRBJ1-1; D remains ambiguous. V gave up 0 bases and J gave up 1 base, with 9 bases separating them. There are 15 residues in the CDR3. The germline V gene has CDR1 LNHNV and CDR2 YYDKDF (reference sequence). The CDR3 DNA reads TGTGCCACCAGCAGAGATCCCCTCTCGAACACTGAAGCTTTCTTT. Residues: CATSRDPLSNTEAFF.

This sequence joins TRBV6-5 and TRBJ1-5; TRBD1 matches at 8 bases. The CDR3 contains 14 residues. The junction had 4 bases not matched to a gene; V was cut back by 2 bases and J by 7 bases. In germline, CDR1 is MNHEY, CDR2 SVGAGI. The CDR3 spells CASSYKAGGQPQHF. The CDR3 bases are TGTGCCAGCAGTTACAAGGCAGGGGGCCAGCCCCAGCATTTT.

The chain carries TRBV14 and TRBJ2-5; D remains unclear. Looked up from germline, CDR1 is SGHDN and CDR2 is FVKESK. The CDR3 is 14 amino acids. Between the trimmed V and J ends, which lost 2 bases and 2 bases, there was a span of 9 bases. The CDR3 is CASSQINLQETQYF. As DNA, the CDR3 is TGTGCCAGCAGCCAAATAAACCTACAAGAGACCCAGTACTTC.

The rearrangement uses TRBV7-8 and TRBJ2-3; 12 bases are shared with TRBD2. With V trimmed by 4 bases and J by 7 bases, 9 bases remained unmatched. Germline loops: CDR1 SGHVS, CDR2 FQNEAQ. The CDR3 loop spans 16 amino acids. CDR3 loop: CASSSLAGGRQNTQYF. CDR3 coding DNA: TGTGCCAGCAGCTCGCTAGCGGGGGGGCGACAGAATACGCAGTATTTT.

V gene TRBV11-2 combines with J gene TRBJ1-3, with TRBD1 matching 7 bases. The CDR3 is 15 amino acids. Germline-derived CDR1 and CDR2 are SGHAT and FQNNGV. V was clipped by 5 bases and J by 0 bases; unmatched bases: 4. CDR3 residues: CASSRDSISGNTIYF. The CDR3, as DNA: TGTGCCAGCAGCCGGGACAGTATCTCTGGAAACACCATATATTTT.

V usage is TRBV27 and J usage is TRBJ1-2; tentative D call: TRBD1 (5 bases). Germline CDR1 reads MNHEY; CDR2 reads SMNVEV (reference sequence). V was trimmed by 2 bases and J by 6 bases, leaving 10 bases between them. This CDR3 is 13 amino acids long. The CDR3 DNA sequence: TGTGCCAGCAGTTTACGGGACTTCCATGGCTACACCTTC. Its translation is CASSLRDFHGYTF.

The CDR3 spells CASSLGENHQETQYF. In DNA, the CDR3 is TGTGCCAGCAGCTTAGGGGAGAACCACCAAGAGACCCAGTACTTC. The rearrangement uses TRBV7-8 and TRBJ2-5, with a weak D call TRBD2 (5 bases). V dropped 1 base and J dropped 0 bases, with 9 bases sitting between them. The CDR3 runs to 15 residues. Germline loops: CDR1 SGHVS, CDR2 FQNEAQ.

This clone was seen only a few times. V and J are TRBV12-2 and TRBJ2-5; the DNA was not used to check the table's D call, TRBD2. TRBV12-2 is a recognized pseudogene. The CDR3 consists of 14 residues. The CDR3 protein is CASRLAVTQETQYF. The CDR3 nucleotides are TGTGCAAGTCGCTTAGCAGTTACTCAAGAGACCCAGTACTTC.

The chain employs TRBV28 and TRBJ2-6, with 11 bases lining up with TRBD1. Per the germline V gene, CDR1 is MDHEN and CDR2 is SYDVKM. The CDR3 has 17 amino acids. Trimming cost V 8 bases and J 2 bases; bases outside gene matches: 8. The CDR3 loop is CASGHRDRGTGANVLTF. CDR3 coding DNA: TGTGCCAGCGGCCACCGGGACAGGGGGACTGGGGCCAACGTCCTGACTTTC. The full variable domain, in which reference TRBV28 and TRBJ2-6 provide the parts outside the CDR3, is DVKVTQSSRYLVKRTGEKVFLECVQDMDHENMFWYRQDPGLGLRLIYFSYDVKMKEKGDIPEGYSVSREKKERFSLILESASTNQTSMYLCASGHRDRGTGANVLTFGAGSRLTVL.

This chain connects TRBV10-3 to TRBJ2-2, with D possibly TRBD1 on 6 matching bases. The germline CDR1 and CDR2 sequences are ENHRY and SYGVKD. V was pared by 5 bases and J by 0 bases, with 10 bases between. The CDR3 length is 15 residues. The CDR3 DNA is TGTGCCATCAGTCCGGGACAAACGAACACCGGGGAGCTGTTTTTT. Translated, it gives CAISPGQTNTGELFF.

The chain uses TRBV6-5 and TRBJ1-5; D call uncertain. This CDR3 has 14 amino acids. Trimming took off 7 bases at V and 4 bases at J, with 14 bases between the two ends. The V gene's germline CDR1 is MNHEY and CDR2 SVGAGI. Here the CDR3 reads CASIVEAFNQPQHF. CDR3 DNA: TGTGCCAGCATTGTTGAGGCATTTAATCAGCCCCAGCATTTT.

The chain combines TRBV2 with TRBJ2-7; 9 bases agree with TRBD1. Germline assignment: CDR1 SNHLY and CDR2 FYNNEI. This CDR3 has 14 residues. V lost 8 bases and J lost 3; bases outside the gene matches: 8. CDR3 sequence: CASGKGQGIYEQYF. Here the CDR3 DNA reads TGTGCCAGCGGTAAGGGACAGGGTATCTACGAGCAGTACTTC.

V usage is TRBV9 and J usage is TRBJ2-5; 11 nucleotides line up with TRBD2. J gave up 6 bases and V 4 bases, and 14 bases lay outside the gene matches. CDR1 and CDR2 from the germline V gene are SGDLS and YYNGEE. This CDR3 region has 17 residues. CDR3 loop: CASSLGASGGFAKTQYF. CDR3 nucleotide sequence: TGTGCCAGCAGCCTTGGGGCTAGCGGGGGGTTTGCGAAGACCCAGTACTTC.

V is TRBV5-6 and J is TRBJ1-4; TRBD1 matches at 8 bases. In germline, CDR1 is SGHDT, CDR2 YYEEEE. The CDR3 is 19 amino acids. The V and J ends lost 1 base and 0 bases, in that order; junction bases with no gene match: 11. CDR3 in DNA: TGTGCCAGCAGCTTGTGGAGGGGACAGGAGATTGCAACTAATGAAAAACTGTTTTTT. Residues: CASSLWRGQEIATNEKLFF.

This sequence joins TRBV3-1 (or the pseudogene TRBV3-2) and TRBJ1-2; tentative D call: TRBD1 (5 bases). CDR3 length equals 17 residues. Trimming shortened V by 1 base and J by 3 bases, and 18 bases separated the two germline ends. The germline V gene encodes CDR1 LGHDT and CDR2 YNNKEL (reference sequence). In DNA form, the CDR3 reads TGTGCCAGCAGCCAAGGAATCACGCAGGGAGGGGACTATGGCTACACCTTC. It translates to CASSQGITQGGDYGYTF.

This clone was counted between two and nine times. The chain has TRBV28 and TRBJ1-2, with D perhaps matching TRBD1 (6 bases). Trimming shortened V by 0 bases and J by 8 bases, and 13 bases separated the two germline ends. CDR1 and CDR2 from the germline V gene are MDHEN and SYDVKM. The CDR3 consists of 14 residues. The CDR3 DNA is TGTGCCAGCAGTTTATGGACAGGTATAGACGGCTACACCTTC. Translation gives CASSLWTGIDGYTF.

The V call is TRBV3-1 (or the pseudogene TRBV3-2), the J call TRBJ2-1; 9 bases line up with TRBD1. The CDR3 has 13 residues. Trimming removed 3 bases from V and 7 bases from J; junction bases left unmatched: 1. Germline V gene sequence: CDR1 LGHDT, CDR2 YNNKEL (reference sequence). The CDR3 DNA follows: TGTGCCAGCAGCCAGACAGGGGGGAATGAGCAGTTCTTC. Protein: CASSQTGGNEQFF.

This sequence joins TRBV12-5 and TRBJ1-2; maybe TRBD1 (5 bases). In germline, CDR1 is LGHNT, CDR2 FRNRAP. The CDR3 totals 16 residues. Trimming removed 0 bases at V and 6 bases at J, with 17 bases between. This CDR3 reads CASGLVPTEGIHGYTF. The CDR3 DNA reads as TGTGCTAGTGGTTTGGTACCGACAGAAGGTATCCATGGCTACACCTTC.

This chain uses TRBV27 with TRBJ1-5; 10 nucleotides agree with TRBD1. This CDR3 has 15 amino acids. With V trimmed by 4 bases and J by 6 bases, 6 bases remained unmatched. Germline-derived CDR1 and CDR2 are MNHEY and SMNVEV (reference sequence). CDR3 in amino acids: CASSSRTGGSQPQHF. The CDR3 nucleotides are TGTGCCAGCAGTTCTCGGACAGGGGGGAGTCAGCCCCAGCATTTT.

V is TRBV28 and J is TRBJ1-1; 7 bases map to TRBD1. V trimming: 7 bases; J trimming: 0 bases; junction bases outside the gene matches: 5. Germline V CDR1 and CDR2: MDHEN, SYDVKM. The CDR3 spans 14 residues. The CDR3 bases are TGTGCCAGCACCCCCGGGACAGTGAACACTGAAGCTTTCTTT. Protein sequence: CASTPGTVNTEAFF.

The rearrangement joins TRBV9 to TRBJ1-3; D is possibly TRBD1 (6 bases). V lost 3 bases, J lost 0 bases, and 10 bases lay in between. Germline CDR1 and CDR2: SGDLS and YYNGEE. CDR3 size: 15 residues. The CDR3 DNA sequence: TGTGCCAGCAGCGCACAGGACAGCTCTGGAAACACCATATATTTT. It is translated as CASSAQDSSGNTIYF.

There are a few counts of this clone. V gene TRBV29-1 combines with J gene TRBJ1-2, with 8 bases identical to TRBD1. Germline CDR1 SQVTM, CDR2 ANQGSEA. The CDR3 totals 16 residues. The V segment lost 7 bases and the J segment 7 bases; nucleotides outside the gene matches: 20. Written as DNA, the CDR3 is TGCAGCGCCAAGGGACAGGCGTCCCGGGGGTATAGTGGCTACACCTTC. It codes for CSAKGQASRGYSGYTF.

The chain uses TRBV5-1 and TRBJ2-1; unclear D gene. CDR1 is SGHRS and CDR2 is YFSETQ in the germline V gene. The CDR3 has 12 amino acids. Trimming took off 2 bases at V and 5 bases at J, with 5 bases between the two ends. The CDR3 region has the DNA TGCGCCAGCAGCTTAACAGACAATGAGCAGTTCTTC. Its translation: CASSLTDNEQFF. Complete variable domain (other parts from reference TRBV5-1 and TRBJ2-1): KAGVTQTPRYLIKTRGQQVTLSCSPISGHRSVSWYQQTPGQGLQFLFEYFSETQRNKGNFPGRFSGRQFSNSRSEMNVSTLELGDSALYLCASSLTDNEQFFGPGTRLTVL.